This is a list of T cell receptor beta chains from one sample in a study of blood T cell repertoires in COVID-19. Generated by immunoSEQ multiplex PCR, the TCRdb table keeps only in-frame clones and is missing some. There are around 250,000 clones in the sample; roughly 80% occur only once, and 3.4% lies in the top ten. The sequencing input was peripheral blood. These receptors were collected from a young woman with acute or convalescent COVID-19. The CDR3 runs from the conserved cysteine through the conserved F or W. The order of the fields is clone size, V gene, J gene, CDR3 length, D gene, CDR3 protein, CDR3 DNA. D genes are given only for firm matches. For some rows the clone size is stated as once, few or many, or as a class when expanded; others skip it.

abundance: .; v_gene: TRBV5-1; j_gene: TRBJ2-1; len: 18; d_gene: TRBD2; CDR3aa: CASKLVTSGRLVTNEQFF; CDR3nt: TGCGCCAGCAAGCTTGTAACTAGCGGGAGGCTGGTCACCAATGAGCAGTTCTTC
abundance: .; v_gene: TRBV30; j_gene: TRBJ2-3; len: 11; d_gene: .; CDR3aa: CAWSPSDTQYF; CDR3nt: TGTGCCTGGAGTCCCTCAGATACGCAGTATTTT
abundance: once; v_gene: TRBV30; j_gene: TRBJ1-6; len: 17; d_gene: .; CDR3aa: CAWSVDDWRSYNSPLHF; CDR3nt: TGTGCCTGGAGCGTAGATGACTGGAGGTCCTATAATTCACCCCTCCACTTT
abundance: .; v_gene: TRBV27; j_gene: TRBJ1-2; len: 18; d_gene: .; CDR3aa: CASSSMGHRANIPYGYTF; CDR3nt: TGTGCCAGCAGTTCCATGGGACACCGGGCCAACATTCCCTATGGCTACACCTTC
abundance: .; v_gene: TRBV7-9; j_gene: TRBJ2-3; len: 16; d_gene: TRBD2; CDR3aa: CASSSGTSGFTDTQYF; CDR3nt: TGTGCCAGCAGCTCCGGGACTAGCGGGTTCACAGATACGCAGTATTTT
abundance: .; v_gene: TRBV4-3; j_gene: TRBJ1-6; len: 16; d_gene: .; CDR3aa: CASSQEGTRGNSPLHF; CDR3nt: TGCGCCAGCAGCCAAGAGGGGACCAGGGGTAATTCACCCCTCCACTTT
abundance: .; v_gene: TRBV4-3; j_gene: TRBJ2-3; len: 18; d_gene: TRBD2; CDR3aa: CASSQGPGVSGSTDTQYF; CDR3nt: TGCGCCAGCAGCCAAGGGCCCGGAGTTAGCGGGAGCACAGATACGCAGTATTTT
abundance: .; v_gene: TRBV7-6; j_gene: TRBJ2-1; len: 16; d_gene: TRBD2; CDR3aa: CASSLAGLAGGGEQFF; CDR3nt: TGTGCCAGCAGCTTAGCGGGGCTAGCGGGAGGGGGTGAGCAGTTCTTC
abundance: once; v_gene: TRBV7-2; j_gene: TRBJ2-7; len: 14; d_gene: TRBD2; CDR3aa: CASSRGGVSYEQYF; CDR3nt: TGTGCCAGCAGCCGGGGGGGTGTCTCCTACGAGCAGTACTTC
abundance: .; v_gene: TRBV24-1; j_gene: TRBJ2-1; len: 14; d_gene: .; CDR3aa: CATSDSGRVNEQFF; CDR3nt: TGTGCCACCAGTGACAGCGGAAGGGTTAATGAGCAGTTCTTC
abundance: .; v_gene: TRBV10-3; j_gene: TRBJ2-3; len: 11; d_gene: .; CDR3aa: CAISERDTQYF; CDR3nt: TGTGCCATCAGTGAGCGGGATACGCAGTATTTT
abundance: .; v_gene: TRBV28; j_gene: TRBJ2-3; len: 15; d_gene: .; CDR3aa: CASRPAPGGPDTQYF; CDR3nt: TGTGCCAGCAGACCCGCCCCCGGCGGCCCAGATACGCAGTATTTT
abundance: few; v_gene: TRBV5-1; j_gene: TRBJ1-2; len: 11; d_gene: TRBD1; CDR3aa: CASGRQGTYTF; CDR3nt: TGCGCCAGCGGACGACAGGGGACCTACACCTTC
abundance: few; v_gene: TRBV25-1; j_gene: TRBJ2-5; len: 14; d_gene: TRBD1; CDR3aa: CASGWTGEQETQYF; CDR3nt: TGTGCCAGCGGATGGACAGGCGAGCAAGAGACCCAGTACTTC
abundance: .; v_gene: TRBV2; j_gene: TRBJ2-5; len: 13; d_gene: .; CDR3aa: CASSTGVQETQYF; CDR3nt: TGTGCCAGCAGCACAGGCGTCCAAGAGACCCAGTACTTC
abundance: .; v_gene: TRBV5-6; j_gene: TRBJ2-1; len: 15; d_gene: .; CDR3aa: CASSLGQGGPNEQFF; CDR3nt: TGTGCCAGCAGCTTGGGACAGGGAGGACCCAATGAGCAGTTCTTC
abundance: few; v_gene: TRBV4-3; j_gene: TRBJ2-6; len: 19; d_gene: .; CDR3aa: CASSQESGTRSSGANVLTF; CDR3nt: TGCGCCAGCAGCCAAGAGTCCGGGACAAGAAGCTCTGGGGCCAACGTCCTGACTTTC
abundance: .; v_gene: TRBV10-3; j_gene: TRBJ2-2; len: 16; d_gene: .; CDR3aa: CAISESGLARIGELFF; CDR3nt: TGTGCCATCAGTGAGTCCGGTCTAGCGCGAATCGGGGAGCTGTTTTTT
abundance: .; v_gene: TRBV7-9; j_gene: TRBJ1-5; len: 16; d_gene: .; CDR3aa: CASSLSRDGSNQPQHF; CDR3nt: TGTGCCAGCAGCTTATCACGGGATGGGAGCAATCAGCCCCAGCATTTT
abundance: .; v_gene: TRBV4-3; j_gene: TRBJ2-2; len: 15; d_gene: .; CDR3aa: CASSQGGKDTGELFF; CDR3nt: TGCGCCAGCAGCCAAGGAGGGAAGGACACCGGGGAGCTGTTTTTT